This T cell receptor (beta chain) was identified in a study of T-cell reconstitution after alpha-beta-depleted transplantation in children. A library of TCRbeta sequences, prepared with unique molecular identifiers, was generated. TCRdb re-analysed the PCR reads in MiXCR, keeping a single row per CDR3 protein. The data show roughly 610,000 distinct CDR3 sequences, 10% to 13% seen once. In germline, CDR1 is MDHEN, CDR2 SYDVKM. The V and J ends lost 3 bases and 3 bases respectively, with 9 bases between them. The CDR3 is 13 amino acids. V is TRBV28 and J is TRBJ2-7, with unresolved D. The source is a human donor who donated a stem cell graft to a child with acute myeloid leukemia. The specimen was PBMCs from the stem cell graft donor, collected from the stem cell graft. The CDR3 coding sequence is TGTGCCAGCAGTTTCACAGAGTACTACGAGCAGTACTTC. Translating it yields CASSFTEYYEQYF.